This TCR beta chain appears in the sequencing data of a study of cytomegalovirus exposure and HLA in healthy donors. The CDR3 runs to 18 residues. Germline loops: CDR1 LNHDA, CDR2 SQIVND (reference sequence). Trimming left V 6 bases short and J 4 bases short, with 27 bases between. The PCR was carried out with 60 Vbeta primers and 13 Jbeta primers. Sequencing used immunoSEQ multiplex PCR; TCRdb keeps in-frame clones, though not all of them. Among fewer than 200,000 clones listed, 75% to 85% were seen once. The sequenced sample consisted of PBMCs. The origin of this receptor is a woman in her 30s in good health and CMV-seropositive. The chain couples TRBV19 to TRBJ2-5; D is possibly TRBD2 (7 bases). The CDR3 region is CASSRGAGGGGGIETQYF. The CDR3 coding sequence is TGTGCCAGTAGCCGGGGGGCTGGCGGTGGAGGGGGGATAGAGACCCAGTACTTC.